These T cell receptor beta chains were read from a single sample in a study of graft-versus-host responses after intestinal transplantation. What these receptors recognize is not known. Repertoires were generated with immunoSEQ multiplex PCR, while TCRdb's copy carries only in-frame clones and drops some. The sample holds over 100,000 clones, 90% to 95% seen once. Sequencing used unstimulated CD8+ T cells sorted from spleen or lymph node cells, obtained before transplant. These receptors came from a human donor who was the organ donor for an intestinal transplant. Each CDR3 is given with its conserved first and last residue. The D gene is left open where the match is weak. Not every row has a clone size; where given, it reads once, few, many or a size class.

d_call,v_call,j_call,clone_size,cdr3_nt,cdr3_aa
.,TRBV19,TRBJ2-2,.,TGTGCCAGTAGTATTTCTCTCCTGATACCAATGGGGGAGCTGTTTTTT,CASSISLLIPMGELFF
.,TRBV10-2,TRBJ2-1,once,TGCGCCAGCACCCGCGGTAGCTCCTACAATGAGCAGTTCTTC,CASTRGSSYNEQFF
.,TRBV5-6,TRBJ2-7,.,TGTGCCAGCAGCTTGACTGAGGGGTCCGGCTACGAGCAGTACTTC,CASSLTEGSGYEQYF
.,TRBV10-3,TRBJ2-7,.,TGTGCCATCAGTACCTACAGGGACGCCTACGAGCAGTACTTC,CAISTYRDAYEQYF
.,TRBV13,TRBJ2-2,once,TGTGCCAGCAGTCAAACGACGGGGGAGCTGTTTTTT,CASSQTTGELFF
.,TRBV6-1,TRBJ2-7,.,TGTGCCAGCAGCGCAGACGGTCCCTACGAGCAGTACTTC,CASSADGPYEQYF
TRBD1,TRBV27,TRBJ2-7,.,TGTGCCAGCAGTATTACCGGGACAGGGTCGGAGCAGTACTTC,CASSITGTGSEQYF
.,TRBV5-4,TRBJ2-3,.,TGTGCCAGCAGCTTAGGCCGGAGCACAGATACGCAGTATTTT,CASSLGRSTDTQYF
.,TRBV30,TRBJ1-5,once,TGTGCCTGGAGTCAACAGGGAAATCAGCCCCAGCATTTT,CAWSQQGNQPQHF
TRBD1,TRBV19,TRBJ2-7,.,TGTGCCAGTAGTGGACGAGGGGGCTTCGAGCAGTACTTC,CASSGRGGFEQYF